Given below is one T cell receptor beta chain in context. Its antigen remains unidentified. The data derive from a study of shared clonotypes between healthy human individuals. A deep-level run was used for the assay. Authors' analysis steps: Filtering differed because ImmunoSEQ produced junction-only sequences that carried no quality scores. Sequencing was performed with immunoSEQ multiplex PCR; in TCRdb, only in-frame clones are kept and a portion is missing. That table gives V, J and clone size, and the DNA gave D and trimming. Here the sample spans hundreds of thousands of clones, around 95% being singletons. The CDR3 is made up of 14 amino acids. V gave up 3 bases and J gave up 4 bases, with 12 bases separating them. Germline V lookup: CDR1 MNHEY, CDR2 SMNVEV (reference sequence). Terminally differentiated effector memory CD45RA+ cells were excluded from the naive CD8 cells, which were CD45RO-negative and positively selected for CCR7. Donors, without exception, were Caucasian adults residing in Nashville, Tennessee.

General study points: Generation probability values for non-shared clonotypes were lower than those for clonotypes shared by all four donors.

Sequencing input: naive CD8+ T cells sorted from blood. The TCR sequence derives from a woman aged 30 to 39 in good health. The chain is built from TRBV27 and TRBJ1-2, with a possible D match to TRBD1 (6 bases). CDR3 amino acids: CASSFGGAIYGYTF. In DNA form, the CDR3 reads TGTGCCAGCAGTTTCGGGGGCGCTATCTATGGCTACACCTTC.